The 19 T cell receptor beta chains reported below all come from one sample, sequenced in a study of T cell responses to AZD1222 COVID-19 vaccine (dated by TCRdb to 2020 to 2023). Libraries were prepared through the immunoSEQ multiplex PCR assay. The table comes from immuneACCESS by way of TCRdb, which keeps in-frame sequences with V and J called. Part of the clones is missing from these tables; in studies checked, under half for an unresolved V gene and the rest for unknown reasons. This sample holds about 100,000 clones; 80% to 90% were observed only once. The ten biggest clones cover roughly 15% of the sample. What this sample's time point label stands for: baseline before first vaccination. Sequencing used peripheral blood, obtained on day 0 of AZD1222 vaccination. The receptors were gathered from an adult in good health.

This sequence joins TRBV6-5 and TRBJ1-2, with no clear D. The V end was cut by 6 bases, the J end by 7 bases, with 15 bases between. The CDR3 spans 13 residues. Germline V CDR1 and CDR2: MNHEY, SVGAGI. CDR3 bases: TGTGCCAGCAGCCCAGTCCCCCCTGGTGGCTACACCTTC. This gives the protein CASSPVPPGGYTF.

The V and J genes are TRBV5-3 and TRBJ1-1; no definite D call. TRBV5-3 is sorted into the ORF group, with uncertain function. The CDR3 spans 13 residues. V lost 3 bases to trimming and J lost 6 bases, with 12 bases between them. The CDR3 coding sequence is TGTGCCAGAAGCTCCCCGGGAGACGCTGAAGCTTTCTTT. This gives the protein CARSSPGDAEAFF.

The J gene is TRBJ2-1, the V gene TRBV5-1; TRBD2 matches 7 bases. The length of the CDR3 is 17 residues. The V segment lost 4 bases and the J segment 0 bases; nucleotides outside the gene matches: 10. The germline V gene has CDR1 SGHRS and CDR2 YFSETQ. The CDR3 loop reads CASSPGTTSSSYNEQFF. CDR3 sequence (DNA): TGCGCCAGCAGCCCGGGGACTACTTCGAGCTCCTACAATGAGCAGTTCTTC.

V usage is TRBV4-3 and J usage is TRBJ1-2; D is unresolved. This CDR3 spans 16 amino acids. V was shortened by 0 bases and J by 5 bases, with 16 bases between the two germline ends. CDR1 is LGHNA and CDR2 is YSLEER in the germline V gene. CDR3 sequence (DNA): TGCGCCAGCAGCCAAGACCCTCCCCCCTCTAGTTATGGCTACACCTTC. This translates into CASSQDPPPSSYGYTF.

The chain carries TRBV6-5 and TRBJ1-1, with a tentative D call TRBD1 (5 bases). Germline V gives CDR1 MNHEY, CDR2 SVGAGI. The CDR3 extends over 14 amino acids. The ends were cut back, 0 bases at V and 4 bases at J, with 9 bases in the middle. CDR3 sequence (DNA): TGTGCCAGCAGTTACTCGACAGTAAGCACTGAAGCTTTCTTT. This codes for CASSYSTVSTEAFF.

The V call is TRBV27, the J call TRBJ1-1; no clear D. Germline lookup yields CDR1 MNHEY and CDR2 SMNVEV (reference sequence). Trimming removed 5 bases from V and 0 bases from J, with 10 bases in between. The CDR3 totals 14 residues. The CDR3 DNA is TGTGCCAGCAGTCCGGGAGGGATGAACACTGAAGCTTTCTTT. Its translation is CASSPGGMNTEAFF.

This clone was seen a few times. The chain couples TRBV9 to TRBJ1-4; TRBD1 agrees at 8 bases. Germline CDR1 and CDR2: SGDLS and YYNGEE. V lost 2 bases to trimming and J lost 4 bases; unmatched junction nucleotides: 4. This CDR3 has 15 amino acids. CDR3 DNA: TGTGCCAGCAGCGTCCGGGACAGGAATAATGAAAAACTGTTTTTT. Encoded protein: CASSVRDRNNEKLFF.

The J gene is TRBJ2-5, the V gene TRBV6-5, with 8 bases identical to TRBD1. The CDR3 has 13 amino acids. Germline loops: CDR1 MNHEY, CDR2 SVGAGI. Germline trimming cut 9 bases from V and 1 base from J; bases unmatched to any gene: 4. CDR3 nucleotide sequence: TGTGCCAGGCCTACAGGGGGCCAAGAGACCCAGTACTTC. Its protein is CARPTGGQETQYF.

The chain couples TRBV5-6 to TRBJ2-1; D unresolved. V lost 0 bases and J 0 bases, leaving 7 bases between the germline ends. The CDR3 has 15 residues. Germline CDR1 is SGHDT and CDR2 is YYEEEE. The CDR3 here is CASSLAAYSYNEQFF. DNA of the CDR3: TGTGCCAGCAGCTTGGCCGCCTACTCCTACAATGAGCAGTTCTTC.

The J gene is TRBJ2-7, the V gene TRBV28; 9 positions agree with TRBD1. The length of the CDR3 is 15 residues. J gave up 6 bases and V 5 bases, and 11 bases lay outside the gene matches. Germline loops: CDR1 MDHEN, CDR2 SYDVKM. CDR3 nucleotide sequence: TGTGCCAGCAGTCCCGGGGACAGGGACTCAGGCGAGCAGTACTTC. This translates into CASSPGDRDSGEQYF.

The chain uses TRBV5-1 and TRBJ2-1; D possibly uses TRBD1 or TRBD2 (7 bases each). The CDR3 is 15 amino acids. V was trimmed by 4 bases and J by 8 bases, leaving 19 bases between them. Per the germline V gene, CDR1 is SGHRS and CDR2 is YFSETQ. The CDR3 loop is CASSPSWGGGYEQFF. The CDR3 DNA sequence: TGCGCCAGCAGCCCTAGCTGGGGAGGGGGCTATGAGCAGTTCTTC. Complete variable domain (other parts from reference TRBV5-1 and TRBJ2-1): KAGVTQTPRYLIKTRGQQVTLSCSPISGHRSVSWYQQTPGQGLQFLFEYFSETQRNKGNFPGRFSGRQFSNSRSEMNVSTLELGDSALYLCASSPSWGGGYEQFFGPGTRLTVL.

CDR3 in amino acids: CASSLSQFNEQFF. CDR3 DNA sequence: TGTGCCAGCAGTTTAAGTCAGTTCAATGAGCAGTTCTTC. The chain employs TRBV28 and TRBJ2-1; D is undetermined. The V gene lost 2 bases and the J gene lost 6 bases, with 8 bases spanning the gap. Looked up from germline, CDR1 is MDHEN and CDR2 is SYDVKM. This CDR3 region has 13 residues.

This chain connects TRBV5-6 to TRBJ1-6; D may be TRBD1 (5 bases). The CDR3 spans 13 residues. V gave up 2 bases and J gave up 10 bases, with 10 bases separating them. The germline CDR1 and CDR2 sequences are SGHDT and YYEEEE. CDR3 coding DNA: TGTGCCAGCAGCTTCCAGGGAGAATCACCCCTCCACTTT. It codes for CASSFQGESPLHF.

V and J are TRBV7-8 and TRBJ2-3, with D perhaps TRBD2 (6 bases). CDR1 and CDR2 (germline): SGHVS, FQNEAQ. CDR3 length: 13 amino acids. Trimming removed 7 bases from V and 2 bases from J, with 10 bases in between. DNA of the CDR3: TGTGCCAGCATTCGGGGGATCACAGATACGCAGTATTTT. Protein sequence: CASIRGITDTQYF. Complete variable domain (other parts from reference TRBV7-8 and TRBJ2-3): GAGVSQSPRYKVAKRGQDVALRCDPISGHVSLFWYQQALGQGPEFLTYFQNEAQLDKSGLPSDRFFAERPEGSVSTLKIQRTQQEDSAVYLCASIRGITDTQYFGPGTRLTVL.

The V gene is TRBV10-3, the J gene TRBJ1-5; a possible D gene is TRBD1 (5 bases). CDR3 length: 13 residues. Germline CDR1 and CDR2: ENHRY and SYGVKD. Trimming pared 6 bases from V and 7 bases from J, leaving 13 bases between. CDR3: CAIRRDLEQPQHF. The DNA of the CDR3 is TGTGCCATCAGACGGGACTTAGAGCAGCCCCAGCATTTT.

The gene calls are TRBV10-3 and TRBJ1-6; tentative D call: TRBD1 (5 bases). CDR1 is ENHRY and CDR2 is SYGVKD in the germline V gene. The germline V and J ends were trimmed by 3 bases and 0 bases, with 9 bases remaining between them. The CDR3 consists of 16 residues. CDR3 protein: CAISERTSSYNSPLHF. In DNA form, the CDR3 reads TGTGCCATCAGTGAACGGACAAGCTCCTATAATTCACCCCTCCACTTT.

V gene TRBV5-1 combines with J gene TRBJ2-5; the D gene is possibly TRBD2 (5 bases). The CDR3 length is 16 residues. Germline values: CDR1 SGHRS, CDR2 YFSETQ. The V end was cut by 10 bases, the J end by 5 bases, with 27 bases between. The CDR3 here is CASRVPVGLAGETQYF. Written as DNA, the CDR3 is TGCGCCTCCCGGGTCCCAGTAGGCCTTGCGGGTGAGACCCAGTACTTC.

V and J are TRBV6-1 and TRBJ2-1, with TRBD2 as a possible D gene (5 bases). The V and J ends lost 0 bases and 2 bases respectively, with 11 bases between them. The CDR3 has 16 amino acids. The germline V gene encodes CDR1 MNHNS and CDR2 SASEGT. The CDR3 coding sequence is TGTGCCAGCAGTGAAGCTTTCCTAGCTCCCTACAATGAGCAGTTCTTC. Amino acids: CASSEAFLAPYNEQFF.

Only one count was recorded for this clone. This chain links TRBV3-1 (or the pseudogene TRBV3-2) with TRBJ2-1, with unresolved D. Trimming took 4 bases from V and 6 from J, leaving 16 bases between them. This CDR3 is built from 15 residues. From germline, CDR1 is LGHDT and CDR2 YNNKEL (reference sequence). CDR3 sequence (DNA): TGTGCCAGCAGCCCCAATATAGAGGATTCCAATGAGCAGTTCTTC. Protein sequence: CASSPNIEDSNEQFF.